Sequencing of this TCR beta chain was carried out in a study of blood T cell repertoires in COVID-19. Study context: T cells, B-cell-depleted T cells, or PBMCs provided the cDNA or gDNA that served as material.

Original processing notes: Estimates of nucleated cell counts were drawn from the amplification of reference gene primers. The data were produced by immunoSEQ multiplex PCR, yet TCRdb's version contains in-frame clones alone and is incomplete. The D gene and trimming were derived from the DNA, and the V and J assignments and clone size from that table. Of some 400,000 clones in the sample, approximately 89% were seen once. This CDR3 is built from 13 residues. Trimming removed 3 bases from V and 2 bases from J, with 7 bases in between. CDR1 LNHNV and CDR2 YYDKDF come from the germline V gene (reference sequence). The study assigned cohorts using participant-reported clinical history. This clone appeared a single time.

The receptor was derived from a woman aged 30 to 39 who had recovered from COVID-19. This rearrangement joins TRBV15 to TRBJ1-1; TRBD1 is a possible D gene (5 bases). The sequencing input was PBMCs or T cells enriched from blood (not recorded which). This chain's CDR3 is CATSSDRNTEAFF. The DNA of the CDR3 is TGTGCCACCAGCAGCGACAGAAACACTGAAGCTTTCTTT.